The TCR beta chain described here comes from a study of T cells in Graves' hyperthyroidism and ophthalmopathy. The study, taken as a whole, reports: Also found in blood were most expanded thyroid clonotypes above 0.001. Median prediction lead before ophthalmopathy onset was around 7 months with the model.

Amplified TCR beta CDR3 regions derived from RNA transcripts. HTBI primers were the set used in a first-round RT-PCR of the TCR CDR3. TCRdb used MiXCR to reprocess the multiplex PCR reads, holding one entry per CDR3 protein. The table has fewer than 650,000 distinct CDR3 sequences, about 45% seen once. For this clonotype: Its antigen is not known.

Thyroid ultrasound, orbital computed tomography, clinical symptoms, and serum thyroxine and TRAb underpinned diagnoses. The CDR3 is made up of 13 amino acids. CDR1 and CDR2 (germline): SGHTA, FQGNSA. V was cut by 8 bases and J by 7 bases, with 17 bases left in between. The receptor was isolated from an adult woman with Graves' disease, either hyperthyroidism or ophthalmopathy (not recorded which). The sequencing sample was made of peripheral blood or thyroid tissue (not recorded which). The chain has TRBV7-2 and TRBJ1-1; D remains ambiguous. CDR3 residues: CASSPGRPYEAFF. The DNA of the CDR3 is TGTGCCAGCTCACCAGGACGGCCTTATGAAGCTTTCTTT.